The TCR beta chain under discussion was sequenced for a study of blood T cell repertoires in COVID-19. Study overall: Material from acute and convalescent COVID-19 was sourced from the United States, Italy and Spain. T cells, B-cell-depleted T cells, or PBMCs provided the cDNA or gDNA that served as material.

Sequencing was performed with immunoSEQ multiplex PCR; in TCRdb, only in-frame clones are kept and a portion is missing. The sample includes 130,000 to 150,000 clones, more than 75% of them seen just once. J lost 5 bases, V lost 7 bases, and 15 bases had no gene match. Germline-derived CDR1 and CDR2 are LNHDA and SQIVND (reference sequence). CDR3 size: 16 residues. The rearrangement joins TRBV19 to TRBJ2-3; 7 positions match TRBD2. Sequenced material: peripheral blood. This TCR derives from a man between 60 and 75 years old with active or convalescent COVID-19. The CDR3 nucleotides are TGTGCCAGTAACGCGCGCGGGAGAGGACGGCGAGATACGCAGTATTTT. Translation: CASNARGRGRRDTQYF.